This T cell receptor (beta chain) was sequenced for a study of OX40 agonist ivuxolimab in advanced cancers. Whole-study context: Intravenous ivuxolimab at 0.01 to 10 mg/kg was given to patients every 2 weeks. The dose-escalation cohort had hepatocellular carcinoma, melanoma, renal cell or head and neck cancer.

Blood samples were obtained at baseline, cycle 4 day 1, and cycle 7 day 1. The table came from immunoSEQ multiplex PCR; TCRdb's copy has only in-frame clones and leaves some out. The sample shows around 20,000 clones, around 70% of them seen only once. Whole-study findings and limits: Among the lowest peripheral clonal expansion occurred in 0.1-3.0 mg/kg partial responders.

The V and J ends lost 6 bases and 3 bases, in that order; junction bases with no gene match: 7. This CDR3 has 14 residues. In germline, CDR1 is SGHAT, CDR2 FQNNGV. A word on this clone: Antigen: not known.

The sequencing here drew on CD4+ or CD8+ T cells sorted from blood, taken in a trial of the OX40 agonist ivuxolimab. This TCR derives from an adult with an advanced solid tumor such as melanoma, head and neck, liver or kidney cancer. The gene calls are TRBV11-2 and TRBJ1-1, with 7 bases that match TRBD1. In DNA form, the CDR3 reads TGTGCCAGCAGGCAGGGGACAGTCCACACTGAAGCTTTCTTT. It is translated as CASRQGTVHTEAFF.